The following is a TCR beta chain sequence with its context. The antigen this receptor binds is unknown. Per-base quality was not reported, and no clone a single base away is much larger than it. Genomic DNA was extracted from sorted cells for sequencing of the TCRbeta CDR3 region. The immunoSEQ Assay was used to sequence the TCRbeta CDR3 regions. Held by TCRdb, this immuneACCESS table contains in-frame sequences only and omits some clones. Under half of the omission traces to an unresolved V gene where checked; the cause of the rest is unknown. The table for this sample lists 60,000 to 65,000 clones; around 90% of them were counted only once. Around 25% of the sample is in the top ten clones. The data were taken from a study of OX40 agonist ivuxolimab in advanced cancers. Concerning the study at large: The costimulatory receptor OX40 (CD134) was targeted by ivuxolimab, a fully human IgG2 agonistic monoclonal antibody. Intravenous ivuxolimab was administered to patients every 2 weeks at six dose levels: 0.01, 0.1, 0.3, 1.5, 3 and 10 mg/kg. Of the approximately 53 patients in dose escalation, about 20 had hepatocellular carcinoma, some 15 had melanoma, 9 had renal cell carcinoma and 9 had head and neck cancer. A male proportion of about 79% and a mean age of roughly 55 years, ranging from 23 to 79, were recorded for the dose-escalation cohort. Patients were allowed to have had prior anti-PD-1, anti-PD-L1 or anti-CTLA-4 therapy, and roughly 40% of the dose-escalation patients had previously received checkpoint inhibitors. Three dose-escalation patients achieved partial responses, one with hepatocellular carcinoma and two with cutaneous melanoma. Peripheral TCRbeta sequencing aimed to test whether ivuxolimab altered TCR sequence diversity and caused clonal T-cell expansion. The paper covers the monotherapy dose-escalation part of the phase I ivuxolimab trial, which included N ≈ 50 patients. General study outcomes and caveats: At doses of 0.1 to 3.0 mg/kg, clonal expansion of both CD4+ and CD8+ T cells in blood was seen between baseline and week 6. After ivuxolimab, CD8+ T cells had more expanded clones than CD4+ T cells on average. Low levels of normalized T-cell clonal expansion were also seen in some nonresponding patients. The antigen specificity of the peripheral T cells that underwent clonal expansion was not determined. Partial responders in the 0.1-3.0 mg/kg groups had among the lowest normalized peripheral clonal expansion, especially among CD8+ T cells.

Measured from the cysteine to the phenylalanine, the CDR3 is 13 residues long. Just the 39-base CDR3 DNA is kept, in frame starting at base 1. CDR1 and CDR2 were assigned from the germline V gene (reference sequence) as LNHDA and SQIVND. V is clipped by 7 bases and J by 0 bases, and the sequence between their germline boundaries is 10 bases long. The trial excluded patients who had a history of autoimmune disease or who were on systemic immunosuppression. In every dose cohort, peripheral blood was drawn for TCR sequencing at baseline, cycle 4 day 1, and cycle 7 day 1. The samples were drawn from a first-in-human, open-label, multicenter phase I dose-escalation trial of ivuxolimab. Adults with locally advanced or metastatic melanoma, renal cell carcinoma, hepatocellular carcinoma or head and neck squamous cell carcinoma were enrolled in the trial. Before TCR sequencing, CD4+ and CD8+ T cells were separately sorted from peripheral blood.

The source was CD4+ or CD8+ T cells sorted from blood, collected in a trial of the OX40 agonist ivuxolimab. The chain uses TRBV19 and TRBJ2-7; TRBD2 is possibly the D segment (6 matching bases). This TCR derives from an adult with an advanced solid tumor such as melanoma, head and neck, liver or kidney cancer. This receptor carries the CDR3 CASTPGGSYEQYF. The nucleotide sequence is given as TGTGCCAGTACTCCCGGGGGCTCCTACGAGCAGTACTTC.